The clone carrying this TCR beta chain was recorded many times. Its specificity is not known. This sample is part of a study of T-cell reconstitution after alpha-beta-depleted transplantation in children. Whole-study findings and limits: There were some patients whose high TCRbeta diversity at day 60 came from surviving recipient T cells and thymic progenitors. Alpha-beta T cells present about two months after transplant were reported to originate from several hundred expanded graft clones.

A TCRbeta library incorporating unique molecular identifiers was prepared. TCRdb independently ran MiXCR on the PCR reads; one entry per CDR3 protein. The sample has fewer than 350,000 distinct CDR3 sequences; around a tenth are singletons. The CDR3 spans 13 residues. CDR1 is MNHEY and CDR2 is SVGEGT in the germline V gene. V was trimmed by 0 bases and J by 6 bases, leaving 6 bases between them. This rearrangement joins TRBV6-2 or TRBV6-3 to TRBJ2-1; the D is unclear. The sequence was obtained from a male patient aged 2 to 10 who had a stem cell transplant for chronic granulomatous disease, so the T cells may come from the graft donor. The source was peripheral blood, collected 180 days after TCRalphabeta/CD19-depleted stem cell transplant. CDR3 in DNA: TGTGCCAGCAGTTACTCGGCCCCCAATGAGCAGTTCTTC. Translating gives CASSYSAPNEQFF.